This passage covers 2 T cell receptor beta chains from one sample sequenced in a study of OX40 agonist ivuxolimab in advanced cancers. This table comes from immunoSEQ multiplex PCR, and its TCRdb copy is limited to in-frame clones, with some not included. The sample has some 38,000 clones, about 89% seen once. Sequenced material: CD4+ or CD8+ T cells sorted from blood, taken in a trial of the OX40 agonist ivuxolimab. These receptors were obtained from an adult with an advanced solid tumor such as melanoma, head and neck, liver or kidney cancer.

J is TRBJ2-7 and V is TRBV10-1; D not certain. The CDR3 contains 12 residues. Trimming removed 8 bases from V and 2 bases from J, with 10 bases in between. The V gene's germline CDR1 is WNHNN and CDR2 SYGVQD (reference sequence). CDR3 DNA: TGCGCCAGCGGGCAGACACCCTACGAGCAGTACTTC. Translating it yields CASGQTPYEQYF.

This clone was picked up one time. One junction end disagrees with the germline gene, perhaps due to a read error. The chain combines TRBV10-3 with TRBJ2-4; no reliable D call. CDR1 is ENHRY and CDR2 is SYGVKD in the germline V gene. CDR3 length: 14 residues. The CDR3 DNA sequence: TGTGCCATCAGTGAGTCGATCATGGACCAGTTGGAGCGCTTC. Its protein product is CAISESIMDQLERF.